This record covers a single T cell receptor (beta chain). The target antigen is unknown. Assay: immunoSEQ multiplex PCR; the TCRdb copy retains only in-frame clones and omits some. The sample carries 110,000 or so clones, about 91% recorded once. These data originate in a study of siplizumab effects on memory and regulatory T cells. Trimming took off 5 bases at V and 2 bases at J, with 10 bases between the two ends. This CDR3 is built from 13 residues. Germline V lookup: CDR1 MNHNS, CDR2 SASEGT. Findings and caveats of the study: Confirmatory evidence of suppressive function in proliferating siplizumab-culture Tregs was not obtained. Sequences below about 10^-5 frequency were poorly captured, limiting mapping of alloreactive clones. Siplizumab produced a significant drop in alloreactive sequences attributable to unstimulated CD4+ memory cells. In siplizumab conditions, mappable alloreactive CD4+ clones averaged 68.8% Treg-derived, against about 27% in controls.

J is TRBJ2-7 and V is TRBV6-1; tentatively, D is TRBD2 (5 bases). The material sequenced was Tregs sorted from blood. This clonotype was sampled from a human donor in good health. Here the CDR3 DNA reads TGTGCCAGCAGTACAGAGGGCCCCTACGAGCAGTACTTC. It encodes CASSTEGPYEQYF.